The 32 T cell receptor beta chains given below trace back to one sample, sequenced in a study of blood T cells in healthy people across ages. The second PCR ran roughly 6 to 11 cycles with a sample-barcoded 5' primer and J-beta primers. Each CDR3 protein gets one entry after TCRdb re-called the 5' RACE reads with MiXCR. This repertoire shows over 1,500,000 distinct CDR3 sequences, just under 50% found once; its top ten account for approximately 2.1%. Sequencing used blood. The receptors come from a woman between 40 and 50 years old in good health.

V is TRBV6-2 or TRBV6-3 and J is TRBJ2-5; D is unclear. This CDR3 region has 13 residues. The V gene lost 4 bases and the J gene lost 11 bases, with 17 bases spanning the gap. Germline-derived CDR1 and CDR2 are MNHEY and SVGEGT. The CDR3 DNA follows: TGTGCCAGCAGTTCCTTCTACAGCAATGAGCAGTACTTC. Translated, it gives CASSSFYSNEQYF.

The gene calls are TRBV20-1 and TRBJ2-7; TRBD2 aligns across 7 bases. V dropped 0 bases and J dropped 2; count of bases not matched to a gene: 7. The CDR3 covers 15 residues. Germline V gene sequence: CDR1 DFQATT, CDR2 SNEGSKA (reference sequence). The CDR3 sequence is CSARDQKRGPYEQYF. The CDR3 DNA reads as TGCAGTGCTAGAGATCAGAAGCGGGGCCCCTACGAGCAGTACTTC.

This clonotype has just a few counts. The V gene is TRBV4-3, the J gene TRBJ1-2; tentatively, D is TRBD1 (6 bases). Trimming shortened V by 4 bases and J by 4 bases, and 22 bases separated the two germline ends. Germline V gene lookup returns CDR1 LGHNA and CDR2 YSLEER. The CDR3 is made up of 17 amino acids. The CDR3 protein is CASSRQSTGIPSYGYTF. In nucleotides, the CDR3 is TGCGCCAGCAGCCGACAATCAACAGGGATCCCCAGCTATGGCTACACCTTC.

Here the CDR3 reads CSAWDRTRSSDTQYF. Here the CDR3 DNA reads TGCAGTGCATGGGACCGGACTAGGAGTTCAGATACGCAGTATTTT. The V gene is TRBV20-1, the J gene TRBJ2-3, with TRBD2 identical over 7 bases. The CDR3 has 15 amino acids. V lost 6 bases and J lost 4; bases outside the gene matches: 13. CDR1 is DFQATT, CDR2 SNEGSKA, per germline (reference sequence).

The chain combines TRBV5-1 with TRBJ2-3; 7 nucleotides align to TRBD2. Losses at the gene ends were 2 bases for V and 0 bases for J; bases not matched to a gene: 3. The CDR3 sequence is 15 residues long. Looked up from germline, CDR1 is SGHRS and CDR2 is YFSETQ. This CDR3 is CASSFGDYSTDTQYF. CDR3 coding DNA: TGCGCCAGCAGCTTCGGGGACTACAGCACAGATACGCAGTATTTT.

For the CDR3, the DNA is TGCGCCAGCAGCTTGACCCCGACAGAAACTAATGAAAAACTGTTTTTT. It specifies CASSLTPTETNEKLFF. J is TRBJ1-4 and V is TRBV5-1; maybe TRBD1 (5 bases). CDR3 length: 16 amino acids. Trimming left V 1 base short and J 1 base short, with 11 bases between. The germline V gene encodes CDR1 SGHRS and CDR2 YFSETQ.

V is TRBV10-3 and J is TRBJ2-3; D is ambiguous. Germline-derived CDR1 and CDR2 are ENHRY and SYGVKD. This CDR3 is 14 amino acids long. Trimming removed 5 bases at V and 4 bases at J, with 13 bases between. The CDR3, as DNA: TGTGCCATCAGTCCCAGTTTCGGCGCAGATACGCAGTATTTT. Translating gives CAISPSFGADTQYF.

The rearrangement uses TRBV28 and TRBJ2-3; D perhaps matches TRBD1 (6 bases). Trimming took off 8 bases at V and 0 bases at J, with 27 bases between the two ends. This CDR3 contains 19 residues. The V gene's germline CDR1 is MDHEN and CDR2 SYDVKM. The CDR3 protein is CASLTRLGQPSTSTDTQYF. The CDR3 DNA reads TGTGCCAGCCTAACCAGGCTCGGACAGCCGAGTACTAGCACAGATACGCAGTATTTT. The variable domain in full, with the rest retrieved from reference TRBV28 and TRBJ2-3, is DVKVTQSSRYLVKRTGEKVFLECVQDMDHENMFWYRQDPGLGLRLIYFSYDVKMKEKGDIPEGYSVSREKKERFSLILESASTNQTSMYLCASLTRLGQPSTSTDTQYFGPGTRLTVL.

This clonotype occurred a few times. The CDR3 is CASSFNRGSYEQYF. CDR3 bases: TGTGCCAGCAGCTTCAACAGGGGCTCCTACGAGCAGTACTTC. This chain joins TRBV7-8 and TRBJ2-7, with 7 bases lining up with TRBD1. Germline V lookup: CDR1 SGHVS, CDR2 FQNEAQ. Losses at the gene ends were 3 bases for V and 0 bases for J; bases not matched to a gene: 2. This CDR3 has 14 residues.

This clonotype was seen only a few times. The CDR3 loop is CASSPTEKSYNEQFF. The CDR3 nucleotides read TGTGCCAGCAGCCCGACAGAGAAATCCTACAATGAGCAGTTCTTC. This chain connects TRBV7-9 to TRBJ2-1; possible D gene TRBD1, 5 bases. V was cut by 5 bases and J by 1 base, with 12 bases left in between. This CDR3 contains 15 residues. Germline V gene sequence: CDR1 SEHNR, CDR2 FQNEAQ (reference sequence).

This clonotype was seen a handful of times. The chain couples TRBV20-1 to TRBJ1-6; TRBD1 is a possible D gene (5 bases). CDR3 length: 13 residues. CDR1 is DFQATT, CDR2 SNEGSKA, per germline (reference sequence). Trimming stripped 2 bases from V and 7 bases from J, with 9 bases between. CDR3 DNA sequence: TGCAGTGCTAGATCCCCAGGGAATTCACCCCTCCACTTT. Protein sequence: CSARSPGNSPLHF.

The CDR3 DNA sequence: TGCAGTGCCCCCGCAGGGGCTAACTATGGCTACACCTTC. It yields the protein CSAPAGANYGYTF. This rearrangement joins TRBV20-1 to TRBJ1-2; TRBD1 might be the D (6 bases). The V gene's germline CDR1 is DFQATT and CDR2 SNEGSKA (reference sequence). The V and J ends lost 6 bases and 0 bases respectively, with 11 bases between them. This CDR3 is 13 amino acids long.

The chain employs TRBV7-2 and TRBJ1-4, with a weak D call TRBD1 (6 bases). V lost 5 bases and J lost 7, with 11 bases in between. The CDR3 has 13 residues. The V gene's germline CDR1 is SGHTA and CDR2 FQGNSA. CDR3 protein: CASSIRDIEKLFF. The CDR3 DNA reads TGTGCCAGCAGCATCAGGGACATTGAAAAACTGTTTTTT.

This clonotype was observed a handful of times. The chain employs TRBV4-3 and TRBJ1-2, with 7 bases fitting TRBD1. The CDR3 totals 13 residues. From germline, CDR1 is LGHNA and CDR2 YSLEER. With 3 bases clipped from V and 8 bases from J, the junction kept 6 bases outside the gene matches. The CDR3 reads CASSHPDRNGYTF. The CDR3 DNA follows: TGCGCCAGCAGCCACCCGGACAGGAACGGCTACACCTTC.

The rearrangement joins TRBV6-2 or TRBV6-3 to TRBJ2-5; D possibly uses TRBD1 or TRBD2 (5 bases each). The germline V gene has CDR1 MNHEY and CDR2 SVGEGT. The CDR3 sequence is 15 residues long. The ends were cut back, 5 bases at V and 11 bases at J, with 24 bases in the middle. The CDR3: CASSQVVSPLGEQYF. CDR3 bases: TGTGCCAGCAGTCAAGTAGTTAGCCCGCTGGGGGAGCAGTACTTC.

This clonotype was recorded once. This chain uses TRBV20-1 with TRBJ2-1; D might be TRBD2 (5 bases). Germline V gives CDR1 DFQATT, CDR2 SNEGSKA (reference sequence). The CDR3 covers 15 residues. V was clipped by 6 bases and J by 0 bases, with 15 bases between them. The CDR3 nucleotides read TGCAGTGCGACGGGGTCTCCCAGCTCCTACAATGAGCAGTTCTTC. Amino acids: CSATGSPSSYNEQFF.

This chain uses TRBV10-1 with TRBJ2-7; 8 bases are shared with TRBD1. Germline V CDR1 and CDR2: WNHNN, SYGVQD (reference sequence). This CDR3 has 14 residues. J lost 3 bases, V lost 6 bases, and 7 bases had no gene match. CDR3 sequence reads: CASRAAGQGYEQYF. In nucleotides, the CDR3 is TGCGCCAGCAGGGCGGCAGGACAGGGCTACGAGCAGTACTTC.

Only one count was recorded for this clonotype. The chain joins TRBV29-1 to TRBJ1-1; TRBD1 matches at 7 bases. The CDR3 has 12 amino acids. With 4 bases clipped from V and 10 bases from J, the junction kept 9 bases outside the gene matches. CDR1 and CDR2 from the germline V gene are SQVTM and ANQGSEA. CDR3 sequence reads: CSVGGRGHVAFF. The CDR3 DNA sequence: TGCAGCGTTGGGGGAAGGGGGCACGTAGCTTTCTTT. The full variable domain, rest sourced from reference TRBV29-1 and TRBJ1-1, is SAVISQKPSRDICQRGTSLTIQCQVDSQVTMMFWYRQQPGQSLTLIATANQGSEATYESGFVIDKFPISRPNLTFSTLTVSNMSPEDSSIYLCSVGGRGHVAFFGQGTRLTVV.

This sequence joins TRBV27 and TRBJ2-1; 7 bases are shared with TRBD1. V lost 0 bases to trimming and J lost 14 bases; unmatched junction nucleotides: 7. There are 13 residues in the CDR3. Germline V gives CDR1 MNHEY, CDR2 SMNVEV (reference sequence). Written as DNA, the CDR3 is TGTGCCAGCAGTTTATCTAGCTTCCAGGGGGAGTTCTTC. Translating it yields CASSLSSFQGEFF.

V usage is TRBV6-6 and J usage is TRBJ1-4; D is ambiguous. The CDR3 is 14 residues long. Germline V gives CDR1 MNHNY, CDR2 SVGAGI (reference sequence). V was shortened by 8 bases and J by 1 base, with 11 bases between the two germline ends. The CDR3 coding sequence is TGTGCCAGCTACAATACTGGAACTAATGAAAAACTGTTTTTT. Amino acid sequence: CASYNTGTNEKLFF.

This chain uses TRBV20-1 with TRBJ1-1, with unresolved D. Trimming removed 1 base at V and 1 base at J, with 10 bases between. The CDR3 loop spans 14 amino acids. Germline assignment: CDR1 DFQATT and CDR2 SNEGSKA (reference sequence). The CDR3 sequence: CSARGTATNTEAFF. The CDR3 coding sequence is TGCAGTGCTAGAGGAACAGCCACGAACACTGAAGCTTTCTTT.

The J gene is TRBJ1-1, the V gene TRBV4-3; 8 positions agree with TRBD1. This CDR3 is 15 amino acids long. Germline CDR1 reads LGHNA; CDR2 reads YSLEER. V was clipped by 1 base and J by 6 bases; unmatched bases: 7. Here the CDR3 reads CASSQARQGRAEAFF. The CDR3, as DNA: TGCGCCAGCAGCCAAGCTAGACAGGGGCGCGCTGAAGCTTTCTTT.

The chain is built from TRBV28 and TRBJ2-1, with D unclear. Trimming shortened V by 1 base and J by 10 bases, and 8 bases separated the two germline ends. The CDR3 totals 12 residues. Looked up from germline, CDR1 is MDHEN and CDR2 is SYDVKM. The CDR3 DNA is TGTGCCAGCAGTTTATCTTTCGGAGAGCAGTTCTTC. Translating it yields CASSLSFGEQFF.

This clonotype was found a few times. J is TRBJ1-2 and V is TRBV4-1, with a possible D match to TRBD1 (6 bases). This CDR3 comprises 15 residues. V lost 5 bases and J 4 bases, leaving 17 bases between the germline ends. Germline loops: CDR1 MGHRA, CDR2 YSYEKL. CDR3 sequence (DNA): TGCGCCAGCAGCACCCGACAGGAGCCTTCCTATGGCTACACCTTC. It specifies CASSTRQEPSYGYTF.

In this sample, this clonotype turned up a few times. This chain links TRBV10-3 with TRBJ2-7, with D maybe TRBD2 (6 bases). From germline, CDR1 is ENHRY and CDR2 SYGVKD. Deletions cut 9 bases from V and 2 bases from J, with 14 bases between. The CDR3 is made up of 13 amino acids. This CDR3 is CAIRGTLTYEQYF. The CDR3 DNA is TGTGCCATAAGAGGGACTCTCACCTACGAGCAGTACTTC.

The J gene is TRBJ2-1, the V gene TRBV6-5; 7 positions agree with TRBD1. Trimming removed 4 bases from V and 10 bases from J; junction bases left unmatched: 10. Germline CDR1 reads MNHEY; CDR2 reads SVGAGI. The CDR3 extends over 14 amino acids. The CDR3 protein is CASSLQGPAGEQFF. DNA for the CDR3: TGTGCCAGCAGTTTACAGGGGCCGGCAGGGGAGCAGTTCTTC.

This clonotype was observed many times. The CDR3 DNA reads as TGTGCCAGCAGCAACAGGGACCTCCAAGAGACCCAGTACTTC. It specifies CASSNRDLQETQYF. J is TRBJ2-5 and V is TRBV28; possible D gene TRBD1, 6 bases. CDR1 is MDHEN and CDR2 is SYDVKM in the germline V gene. The CDR3 length is 14 residues. Trimming removed 6 bases at V and 1 base at J, with 12 bases between.

The chain carries TRBV6-2 or TRBV6-3 and TRBJ2-5; the match to TRBD1 covers 7 bases. The CDR3 totals 14 residues. The germline CDR1 and CDR2 sequences are MNHEY and SVGEGT. V shed 5 bases and J 3 bases; nucleotides not matched to a gene: 6. The CDR3 DNA reads as TGTGCCAGCAGTCGGACGACAGGGAAAGAGACCCAGTACTTC. It translates to CASSRTTGKETQYF.

This clonotype was recorded a few times. V and J are TRBV7-6 and TRBJ2-3; no definite D call. This CDR3 region has 14 residues. V gave up 6 bases and J gave up 2 bases, with 12 bases separating them. In germline, CDR1 is SGHVS, CDR2 FNYEAQ. The CDR3 is CASSQAGYTDTQYF. DNA of the CDR3: TGTGCCAGCAGTCAAGCCGGCTACACAGATACGCAGTATTTT.

The genes are TRBV11-2 and TRBJ2-3, with unresolved D. V lost 1 base, J lost 3 bases, and 11 bases lay in between. Germline-derived CDR1 and CDR2 are SGHAT and FQNNGV. The CDR3 covers 15 residues. This CDR3 reads CASSLGRKFTDTQYF. For the CDR3, the DNA is TGTGCCAGCAGCTTAGGTCGGAAGTTTACAGATACGCAGTATTTT. Drawing the rest from reference TRBV11-2 and TRBJ2-3, the complete variable domain is EAGVAQSPRYKIIEKRQSVAFWCNPISGHATLYWYQQILGQGPKLLIQFQNNGVVDDSQLPKDRFSAERLKGVDSTLKIQPAKLEDSAVYLCASSLGRKFTDTQYFGPGTRLTVL.

This chain connects TRBV4-2 to TRBJ1-6; 9 positions match TRBD1. This CDR3 has 16 residues. Germline values: CDR1 LGHNA, CDR2 YNFKEQ. Unmatched junction bases numbered 11, after V lost 3 bases and J lost 11 bases. The CDR3, as DNA: TGTGCCAGCAGCCAGGATTCAGGACAGGGGAATCCACCCCTCCACTTT. This encodes CASSQDSGQGNPPLHF.

The CDR3 loop reads CAISENSGGTDTQYF. The CDR3 DNA reads as TGTGCCATCAGTGAGAACTCGGGGGGCACAGATACGCAGTATTTT. This chain uses TRBV10-3 with TRBJ2-3, with D tentatively TRBD2 (6 bases). The CDR3 is 15 residues long. Germline CDR1 is ENHRY and CDR2 is SYGVKD. With 2 bases removed from V and 1 base from J, the gap between germline ends came to 10 bases.